These 8 T cell receptor beta chains originate from one sample sequenced in a study of T cells in Graves' hyperthyroidism and ophthalmopathy (dated by TCRdb to between 2019 and 2020). Libraries were prepared through multiplex PCR. Instrument used: Illumina HiSeq 2000. The TCR beta CDR3 regions were amplified from RNA transcripts. The TCR CDR3 was subjected to a first round of RT-PCR using the HTBI primer set and the Qiagen OneStep RT-PCR kit. TCRdb reran the public reads through fastp at Q25 and MiXCR, keeping productive beta chains. Rows with a matching CDR3 protein are joined into one entry that keeps the most common DNA and genes. The sample table holds some 300,000 distinct CDR3 sequences, of which more than 10% were seen once. Together, the top ten hold 7.8% of the sample. Sequencing used blood. The receptors here all came from a woman aged 25 to 39 with Graves' hyperthyroidism that later progressed to Graves' ophthalmopathy.

As concerns this clonotype: One base away lies a much larger clone, so this may be a sequencing read error. The rearrangement links TRBV7-2 to TRBJ2-1; 12 bases agree with TRBD2. Germline V lookup: CDR1 SGHTA, CDR2 FQGNSA. The CDR3 length is 16 residues. The CDR3 coding sequence is TGTGCCCGCAGCTTAGTGGGTAGACTAGCGGGAGACGAGCAGTTCTTC. Translating gives CARSLVGRLAGDEQFF.

This clonotype was seen ten or more times. This chain links TRBV10-3 with TRBJ2-7; a weak D match, TRBD2 (5 bases). The CDR3 runs to 13 residues. Germline CDR1 ENHRY, CDR2 SYGVKD. Trimming cost V 8 bases and J 3 bases, with 14 bases left between them. The CDR3 DNA follows: TGTGCCATCTATCCCGACTACGGCTACGAGCAGTACTTC. Translation: CAIYPDYGYEQYF.

In its sample, this clonotype was seen many times. The chain has TRBV30 and TRBJ2-3, with 7 bases identical to TRBD2. CDR3 length: 14 residues. V lost 8 bases, J lost 5 bases, and 13 bases stayed unmatched. Germline CDR1 and CDR2: GTSNPN and SVGIG (reference sequence). The CDR3 nucleotides read TGTGCCGGGACTACCGCGGGCCCTAGAGATACGCAGTATTTT. Translated, it gives CAGTTAGPRDTQYF.

This clonotype showed up many times. The genes are TRBV7-2 and TRBJ1-6, with D perhaps TRBD1 (5 bases). From germline, CDR1 is SGHTA and CDR2 FQGNSA. The CDR3 is 15 amino acids. V dropped 5 bases and J dropped 6 bases, with 14 bases sitting between them. The CDR3 region is CASSPRDGFNSPLHF. The CDR3 DNA follows: TGTGCCAGCAGCCCCAGGGACGGCTTTAATTCACCCCTCCACTTT.

Many counts were recorded for this clonotype. The chain joins TRBV20-1 to TRBJ2-5; 9 positions match TRBD1. Germline V gene sequence: CDR1 DFQATT, CDR2 SNEGSKA (reference sequence). V was pared by 0 bases and J by 5 bases, with 7 bases of the junction left unmatched. The length of the CDR3 is 15 residues. This CDR3 is CSARDPGTGRETQYF. CDR3 bases: TGCAGTGCTAGAGACCCCGGGACAGGGAGGGAGACCCAGTACTTC.

J is TRBJ2-5 and V is TRBV28, with D tentatively TRBD1 or TRBD2 (5 bases each). Per germline, CDR1 MDHEN and CDR2 SYDVKM. The length of the CDR3 is 16 residues. The V and J ends lost 6 bases and 5 bases respectively, with 22 bases between them. The CDR3 nucleotides are TGTGCCAGCAGATTGACTTCCGGGACGGGGCGGGAGACCCAGTACTTC. It yields the protein CASRLTSGTGRETQYF.

This clonotype was seen repeatedly, ten times or more. The chain couples TRBV30 to TRBJ1-3; unclear D gene. V lost 3 bases and J lost 11, with 14 bases in between. The V gene's germline CDR1 is GTSNPN and CDR2 SVGIG (reference sequence). The CDR3 loop spans 12 amino acids. CDR3 amino acids: CAWSSPAWPIYF. CDR3 sequence (DNA): TGTGCCTGGAGCTCGCCGGCTTGGCCCATATATTTT.

This clonotype appeared a few times. This may arise from a read error, as a much more abundant clone is one base away. The V gene is TRBV6-1, the J gene TRBJ2-1; 9 bases map to TRBD1. CDR1 and CDR2 from the germline V gene are MNHNS and SASEGT. The CDR3 consists of 16 residues. V was pared by 5 bases and J by 4 bases, with 9 bases of the junction left unmatched. The CDR3 nucleotides read TGTGCCAGCAGTCACCCGTCGGGACAGGGATACAATGAGCAGTTCTTC. The encoded protein is CASSHPSGQGYNEQFF.